Following are 16 T cell receptor beta chains from one sample sequenced in a study of blood T cell repertoires in COVID-19. Clones were sequenced by immunoSEQ multiplex PCR, and TCRdb holds only the in-frame ones, with some missing. The data contain about 42,000 clones, approximately 92% of them seen just once; the ten biggest clones take up around 8.1%. Sequencing input: peripheral blood. The receptors derive from a man younger than 45 with active or convalescent COVID-19.

This clone was found a few times. The chain joins TRBV28 to TRBJ2-7; D might be TRBD2 (6 bases). CDR3 length: 17 residues. The V and J ends lost 3 bases and 3 bases respectively, with 21 bases between them. Germline V gives CDR1 MDHEN, CDR2 SYDVKM. The CDR3 protein is CASSFQPGDSKLYEQYF. CDR3 in DNA: TGTGCCAGCAGTTTCCAGCCGGGAGACAGCAAACTCTACGAGCAGTACTTC.

This clone was seen only once. The CDR3 spells CASSQDGWRITDTQYF. In nucleotides, the CDR3 is TGTGCCAGCAGCCAAGATGGGTGGCGGATTACAGATACGCAGTATTTT. The rearrangement links TRBV14 to TRBJ2-3; D not certain. The germline CDR1 and CDR2 sequences are SGHDN and FVKESK. CDR3 length equals 16 residues. V was pared by 0 bases and J by 3 bases, with 13 bases between.

V gene TRBV6-1 combines with J gene TRBJ1-6; D possibly corresponds to TRBD1 (6 bases). The CDR3 has 16 amino acids. The V gene's germline CDR1 is MNHNS and CDR2 SASEGT. Trimming left V 4 bases short and J 5 bases short, with 15 bases between. In nucleotides, the CDR3 is TGTGCCAGCAGTGTATGGGACACTGCCAATAATTCACCCCTCCACTTT. Translation: CASSVWDTANNSPLHF.

This chain links TRBV5-1 with TRBJ1-1; 7 positions agree with TRBD1. Per germline, CDR1 SGHRS and CDR2 YFSETQ. V gave up 5 bases and J gave up 0 bases; unmatched junction bases: 1. The CDR3 is made up of 13 amino acids. The CDR3 spells CASRQGVNTEAFF. CDR3 bases: TGCGCCAGCAGGCAGGGGGTGAACACTGAAGCTTTCTTT.

This clone was recorded only once. The chain combines TRBV7-9 with TRBJ2-1; D is perhaps TRBD2 (6 bases). V lost 1 base, J lost 7 bases, and 11 bases lay in between. The CDR3 is 14 amino acids. From germline, CDR1 is SEHNR and CDR2 FQNEAQ (reference sequence). The CDR3 region has the DNA TGTGCCAGCAGCTTAGTCTCTCGGGGGAATGAGCAGTTCTTC. It encodes CASSLVSRGNEQFF.

The chain has TRBV27 and TRBJ1-5; D gene ambiguous. CDR1 and CDR2 (germline): MNHEY, SMNVEV (reference sequence). The CDR3 loop spans 13 amino acids. V lost 3 bases to trimming and J lost 7 bases, with 10 bases between them. The CDR3 here is CASSFAGNQPQHF. In nucleotides, the CDR3 is TGTGCCAGCAGTTTTGCGGGTAACCAGCCCCAGCATTTT.

The genes are TRBV4-3 and TRBJ1-2, with TRBD1 matching 8 bases. Germline CDR1 reads LGHNA; CDR2 reads YSLEER. CDR3 length equals 16 residues. V gave up 1 base and J gave up 4 bases; unmatched junction bases: 8. The CDR3 coding sequence is TGCGCCAGCAGCCAAGTAGAGACAGGACAGGGCTATGGCTACACCTTC. The encoded protein is CASSQVETGQGYGYTF.

The chain joins TRBV7-2 to TRBJ1-1; no definite D call. Germline assignment: CDR1 SGHTA and CDR2 FQGNSA. V dropped 5 bases and J dropped 0 bases, with 13 bases sitting between them. The CDR3 contains 15 residues. The CDR3 reads CASSETGVLNTEAFF. DNA for the CDR3: TGTGCCAGCAGCGAGACCGGGGTACTGAACACTGAAGCTTTCTTT.

This sequence joins TRBV2 and TRBJ2-7, with 8 nucleotides matching TRBD2. V lost 7 bases to trimming and J lost 9 bases; unmatched junction nucleotides: 11. CDR1 is SNHLY and CDR2 is FYNNEI in the germline V gene. The CDR3 extends over 13 amino acids. The DNA for the CDR3 is TGTGCCAGCAAGGTGGGGCGGGAGGCGGGGCAGTACGTC. Amino acid sequence: CASKVGREAGQYV.

The chain has TRBV27 and TRBJ2-1; 7 bases are a match to TRBD2. With 1 base clipped from V and 0 bases from J, the junction kept 3 bases outside the gene matches. Per the germline V gene, CDR1 is MNHEY and CDR2 is SMNVEV (reference sequence). This CDR3 is 16 amino acids long. This CDR3 is CASSLYAGDSYNEQFF. The DNA of the CDR3 is TGTGCCAGCAGTTTATATGCGGGGGACTCCTACAATGAGCAGTTCTTC.

With respect to this clone: Other DNA sequences of this sample code for an identical CDR3. The J gene is TRBJ1-2, the V gene TRBV12-3 or TRBV12-4; D is perhaps TRBD1 (6 bases). The length of the CDR3 is 11 residues. Between the trimmed V and J ends, which lost 6 bases and 4 bases, there was a span of 6 bases. The CDR3 DNA is TGTGCCAGCAGCAGGGGCTATGGCTACACCTTC. Protein product: CASSRGYGYTF.

This rearrangement joins TRBV28 to TRBJ1-5; the D is unclear. Trimming shortened V by 3 bases and J by 0 bases, and 6 bases separated the two germline ends. Per the germline V gene, CDR1 is MDHEN and CDR2 is SYDVKM. This CDR3 is built from 14 residues. CDR3 residues: CASSFEYSNQPQHF. The CDR3 DNA is TGTGCCAGCAGTTTCGAGTATAGCAATCAGCCCCAGCATTTT.

The genes are TRBV18 and TRBJ2-1; D is unresolved. Trimming took off 4 bases at V and 3 bases at J, with 7 bases between the two ends. CDR1 and CDR2 (germline): KGHSH, LQKENI. There are 13 residues in the CDR3. The CDR3 loop reads CASSRQNYNEQFF. The CDR3 nucleotides are TGTGCCAGCTCACGACAAAACTACAATGAGCAGTTCTTC.

V is TRBV7-2 and J is TRBJ2-2, with 9 positions matching TRBD1. Germline trimming cut 7 bases from V and 6 bases from J; bases unmatched to any gene: 9. This CDR3 region has 15 residues. The germline gives CDR1 SGHTA, CDR2 FQGNSA. CDR3 nucleotide sequence: TGTGCCAGCACCTCCCGGGACAGGGTGGCCGGGGAGCTGTTTTTT. Translated, it gives CASTSRDRVAGELFF.

J is TRBJ2-2 and V is TRBV10-3; D is possibly TRBD2 (5 bases). V shed 2 bases and J shed 6 bases, with 13 bases lying between them. Germline lookup yields CDR1 ENHRY and CDR2 SYGVKD. The length of the CDR3 is 15 residues. CDR3 bases: TGTGCCATCAGTGAGGTGGCTAGTAGCGCCGGGGAGCTGTTTTTT. Its protein product is CAISEVASSAGELFF.

This chain connects TRBV5-1 to TRBJ2-5; 7 bases align to TRBD1. Per germline, CDR1 SGHRS and CDR2 YFSETQ. This CDR3 region has 16 residues. Trimming at V came to 1 base and at J to 3 bases, leaving 9 bases not matched to a gene. The CDR3 protein is CASSLSRGWSEETQYF. The DNA for the CDR3 is TGCGCCAGCAGCTTGTCCAGGGGGTGGAGTGAAGAGACCCAGTACTTC.